One sample yielded the 30 T cell receptor beta chains listed below, sequenced in a study of blood T cell repertoires in COVID-19. Only in-frame clones appear in the TCRdb table, and some are missing; sequencing was by immunoSEQ multiplex PCR. The data contain roughly 150,000 clones, 87% of them seen just once; the ten biggest clones take up over 4%. The sequencing input was PBMCs or T cells enriched from blood (not recorded which). The origin of the receptors is a woman aged 40 to 49 who had been exposed to COVID-19.

This clone showed up just once. This rearrangement joins TRBV5-1 to TRBJ2-3; possibly TRBD2 for D (6 bases). Per germline, CDR1 SGHRS and CDR2 YFSETQ. V was pared by 4 bases and J by 5 bases, with 14 bases between. The CDR3 is 14 amino acids. CDR3 bases: TGCGCCAGCAGCCCCGGCGGGGCCGGAGATACGCAGTATTTT. This translates into CASSPGGAGDTQYF.

The chain employs TRBV6-5 and TRBJ1-6; D ambiguous. CDR1 is MNHEY and CDR2 is SVGAGI in the germline V gene. V lost 7 bases and J 9 bases, leaving 16 bases between the germline ends. CDR3 size: 14 residues. The CDR3 nucleotides are TGTGCCAGCATGGCGGGGTCCGGAGGTTCACCCCTCCACTTT. As protein: CASMAGSGGSPLHF.

The rearrangement uses TRBV3-1 (or the pseudogene TRBV3-2) and TRBJ2-5; 7 bases match TRBD1. CDR1 is LGHDT and CDR2 is YNNKEL in the germline V gene (reference sequence). This CDR3 has 13 residues. V gave up 6 bases and J gave up 6 bases; unmatched junction bases: 7. CDR3 amino acids: CASSHNRGKTQYF. The CDR3 nucleotides read TGTGCCAGCAGTCACAACAGGGGAAAGACCCAGTACTTC.

This clone came up once. One end of the junction varies from germline; a read error may be responsible. The chain employs TRBV28 and TRBJ2-7; TRBD1 matches 9 bases. The CDR3 runs to 12 residues. Germline CDR1 MDHEN, CDR2 SYDVKM. CDR3 DNA sequence: TGTGCCAGCACCGACGTGGGACAGGGCATGCATTGG. Amino acids: CASTDVGQGMHW.

A note on this clone: The identical CDR3 is also encoded by other nucleotide sequences in the sample. The chain links TRBV27 to TRBJ1-5; D is unclear. Trimming took 3 bases from V and 4 from J, leaving 7 bases between them. Germline CDR1 is MNHEY and CDR2 is SMNVEV (reference sequence). This CDR3 contains 13 residues. CDR3 amino acids: CASSFRGNQPQHF. The CDR3 region has the DNA TGTGCCAGCAGTTTCCGCGGGAATCAGCCCCAGCATTTT.

V and J are TRBV10-3 and TRBJ1-6, with 7 bases aligning to TRBD1. The CDR3 consists of 14 residues. Germline lookup yields CDR1 ENHRY and CDR2 SYGVKD. After removal of 5 bases from V and 5 bases from J, the junction contained 3 bases not matched to a gene. The CDR3 DNA sequence: TGTGCCATCAGTTCCGACAGGGATAATTCACCCCTCCACTTT. Protein: CAISSDRDNSPLHF.

The chain recombines TRBV5-6 with TRBJ2-7; 9 nucleotides line up with TRBD1. The CDR3 contains 12 residues. J gave up 6 bases and V 4 bases, and 2 bases lay outside the gene matches. From germline, CDR1 is SGHDT and CDR2 YYEEEE. CDR3 sequence reads: CASSQGQGEQYF. The CDR3 DNA is TGTGCCAGCAGCCAGGGACAGGGCGAGCAGTACTTC.

The chain couples TRBV5-4 to TRBJ2-4; 7 bases match TRBD2. The junction had 6 bases not matched to a gene; V was cut back by 4 bases and J by 5 bases. The germline gives CDR1 SGHNT, CDR2 YYREEE (reference sequence). The CDR3 is made up of 14 amino acids. The CDR3 protein is CASSQWGGENIQYF. The CDR3 nucleotides are TGTGCCAGCAGCCAGTGGGGAGGGGAAAACATTCAGTACTTC.

The rearrangement links TRBV4-2 to TRBJ2-7; 11 bases align to TRBD2. The CDR3 has 16 amino acids. CDR1 is LGHNA, CDR2 YNFKEQ, per germline. The trim removed 3 bases at V and 1 base at J, leaving 5 bases unmatched. The CDR3 is CASSQLAGGGSYEQYF. For the CDR3, the DNA is TGTGCCAGCAGCCAGCTAGCGGGGGGCGGTTCCTACGAGCAGTACTTC.

This chain connects TRBV4-1 to TRBJ2-7; perhaps TRBD1 as D (5 bases). The CDR3 is 14 amino acids. V lost 0 bases to trimming and J lost 1 base, with 7 bases between them. CDR1 and CDR2 (germline): MGHRA, YSYEKL. The CDR3 protein is CASSQESGSYEQYF. CDR3 bases: TGCGCCAGCAGCCAAGAGTCAGGGTCCTACGAGCAGTACTTC.

The chain carries TRBV4-3 and TRBJ2-5, with D perhaps TRBD2 (5 bases). The CDR3 is made up of 13 amino acids. Trimming took off 3 bases at V and 7 bases at J, with 12 bases between the two ends. Germline CDR1 LGHNA, CDR2 YSLEER. CDR3 bases: TGCGCCAGCAGCCAGGACCCGGAGGTGACCCAGTACTTC. Translated, it gives CASSQDPEVTQYF.

The chain uses TRBV5-4 and TRBJ2-7; 8 bases are shared with TRBD1. Germline V lookup: CDR1 SGHNT, CDR2 YYREEE (reference sequence). This CDR3 has 16 residues. Losses at the gene ends were 0 bases for V and 5 bases for J; bases not matched to a gene: 10. The CDR3 loop is CASSLDRGSGLHEQYF. For the CDR3, the DNA is TGTGCCAGCAGCTTGGACAGGGGGAGCGGGTTACACGAGCAGTACTTC.

The chain employs TRBV3-1 (or the pseudogene TRBV3-2) and TRBJ1-6, with D maybe TRBD1 (6 bases). V was cut by 1 base and J by 0 bases, with 10 bases left in between. The CDR3 is made up of 17 amino acids. Germline V CDR1 and CDR2: LGHDT, YNNKEL (reference sequence). DNA for the CDR3: TGTGCCAGCAGCCAAGGCAGGGGTAGCTCCTATAATTCACCCCTCCACTTT. Protein: CASSQGRGSSYNSPLHF.

The rearrangement joins TRBV7-9 to TRBJ2-3; 9 nucleotides match TRBD2. CDR3 size: 17 residues. CDR1 is SEHNR and CDR2 is FQNEAQ in the germline V gene (reference sequence). With 0 bases clipped from V and 2 bases from J, the junction kept 6 bases outside the gene matches. The CDR3 protein is CASSLALLAGSTDTQYF. The CDR3 nucleotides read TGTGCCAGCAGCTTAGCTTTGCTAGCGGGGTCCACAGATACGCAGTATTTT. The full variable domain, its missing parts supplied by reference TRBV7-9 and TRBJ2-3, is DTGVSQNPRHKITKRGQNVTFRCDPISEHNRLYWYRQTLGQGPEFLTYFQNEAQLEKSRLLSDRFSAERPKGSFSTLEIQRTEQGDSAMYLCASSLALLAGSTDTQYFGPGTRLTVL.

The chain joins TRBV6-2 or TRBV6-3 to TRBJ1-5; tentatively, D is TRBD1 (6 bases). Trimming removed 6 bases from V and 4 bases from J, with 19 bases in between. Germline V gene data show CDR1 as MNHEY and CDR2 as SVGEGT. This CDR3 region has 16 residues. Here the CDR3 reads CASSFTSGTKNQPQHF. The CDR3 bases are TGTGCCAGCAGCTTCACCTCCGGGACAAAGAATCAGCCCCAGCATTTT.

V and J are TRBV10-3 and TRBJ2-3; 11 nucleotides line up with TRBD2. The trim removed 6 bases at V and 4 bases at J, leaving 3 bases unmatched. This CDR3 is built from 14 residues. CDR1 is ENHRY and CDR2 is SYGVKD in the germline V gene. The CDR3 region has the DNA TGTGCCATCAGAACTAGCGGGGGCGCAGATACGCAGTATTTT. Amino acids: CAIRTSGGADTQYF.

V and J are TRBV28 and TRBJ2-5; tentatively, D is TRBD1 (6 bases). The CDR3 runs 15 residues. With 4 bases removed from V and 5 bases from J, the gap between germline ends came to 17 bases. Germline V gene lookup returns CDR1 MDHEN and CDR2 SYDVKM. This chain's CDR3 is CASSSISRGRETQYF. The DNA for the CDR3 is TGTGCCAGCAGTTCAATCAGCAGGGGTCGGGAGACCCAGTACTTC.

This chain joins TRBV4-3 and TRBJ1-2; possible D gene TRBD1, 6 bases. The CDR3 runs to 15 residues. In germline, CDR1 is LGHNA, CDR2 YSLEER. V lost 0 bases, J lost 4 bases, and 12 bases lay in between. The chain's CDR3 is CASSQDLRGGYGYTF. CDR3 bases: TGCGCCAGCAGCCAAGATCTCAGGGGTGGCTATGGCTACACCTTC.

This clone came up a few times. V usage is TRBV29-1 and J usage is TRBJ1-2, with D uncertain. V lost 4 bases, J lost 4 bases, and 7 bases lay in between. The CDR3 totals 11 residues. Germline loops: CDR1 SQVTM, CDR2 ANQGSEA. CDR3 amino acids: CSVGESYGYTF. The CDR3 nucleotides are TGCAGCGTTGGGGAGAGCTATGGCTACACCTTC.

The gene calls are TRBV6-6 and TRBJ2-7; 8 positions match TRBD1. This CDR3 contains 14 residues. J lost 6 bases, V lost 2 bases, and 6 bases had no gene match. Germline V lookup: CDR1 MNHNY, CDR2 SVGAGI (reference sequence). The CDR3 nucleotides read TGTGCCAGCAGTTACATAACAGGGGGTGGCGAGCAGTACTTC. Translated, it gives CASSYITGGGEQYF.

This rearrangement joins TRBV7-2 to TRBJ2-1, with D maybe TRBD2 (5 bases). V gave up 1 base and J gave up 1 base, with 8 bases separating them. Germline lookup yields CDR1 SGHTA and CDR2 FQGNSA. The CDR3 is made up of 15 amino acids. CDR3 sequence reads: CASSLDTGSYNEQFF. CDR3 DNA sequence: TGTGCCAGCAGCTTAGATACGGGATCCTACAATGAGCAGTTCTTC.

The V gene is TRBV27, the J gene TRBJ2-7; possible D gene TRBD2, 5 bases. The CDR3 totals 13 residues. V was cut by 7 bases and J by 6 bases, with 16 bases left in between. Germline V gene sequence: CDR1 MNHEY, CDR2 SMNVEV (reference sequence). CDR3 DNA: TGTGCCAGCACCCAAATGATAGGAGGCGAGCAGTACTTC. Protein: CASTQMIGGEQYF.

This chain connects TRBV28 to TRBJ1-4; TRBD1 might be the D (5 bases). The CDR3 has 14 residues. V was cut by 3 bases and J by 3 bases, with 8 bases left in between. CDR1 and CDR2 from the germline V gene are MDHEN and SYDVKM. The CDR3, as DNA: TGTGCCAGCAGTTTCGGGGGACCTAATGAAAAACTGTTTTTT. It translates to CASSFGGPNEKLFF.

V and J are TRBV19 and TRBJ1-2; TRBD1 matches 8 bases. Trimming cost V 3 bases and J 6 bases; bases outside gene matches: 9. The CDR3 loop spans 15 amino acids. Germline CDR1 is LNHDA and CDR2 is SQIVND (reference sequence). The CDR3 loop is CASSIKRQGADGYTF. In DNA form, the CDR3 reads TGTGCCAGTAGTATTAAGCGGCAGGGGGCTGATGGCTACACCTTC.

The gene calls are TRBV2 and TRBJ1-1; no reliable D call. V lost 10 bases and J lost 1, with 13 bases in between. This CDR3 region has 13 residues. From germline, CDR1 is SNHLY and CDR2 FYNNEI. The CDR3 loop is CATPSGRNTEAFF. The CDR3 DNA reads TGTGCCACCCCGAGCGGAAGGAACACTGAAGCTTTCTTT.

The rearrangement uses TRBV5-1 and TRBJ2-3; perhaps TRBD2 as D (6 bases). V lost 0 bases, J lost 0 bases, and 8 bases lay in between. Germline V gene data show CDR1 as SGHRS and CDR2 as YFSETQ. The CDR3 sequence is 15 residues long. This chain's CDR3 is CASSLGTTSTDTQYF. The CDR3 DNA follows: TGCGCCAGCAGCTTGGGGACTACTAGCACAGATACGCAGTATTTT.

This clone was found once. The chain employs TRBV7-9 and TRBJ2-1; TRBD2 is a possible D gene (6 bases). The CDR3 is 16 amino acids. The germline CDR1 and CDR2 sequences are SEHNR and FQNEAQ (reference sequence). Trimming pared 6 bases from V and 3 bases from J, leaving 18 bases between. The CDR3 region is CASSQDREFVYNEQFF. DNA of the CDR3: TGTGCCAGCAGTCAAGATCGGGAGTTTGTCTACAATGAGCAGTTCTTC. Based on the CDR3 plus reference TRBV7-9 and TRBJ2-1, the full variable domain is DTGVSQNPRHKITKRGQNVTFRCDPISEHNRLYWYRQTLGQGPEFLTYFQNEAQLEKSRLLSDRFSAERPKGSFSTLEIQRTEQGDSAMYLCASSQDREFVYNEQFFGPGTRLTVL.

V gene TRBV10-3 combines with J gene TRBJ2-7; D is ambiguous. The CDR3 length is 14 residues. CDR1 and CDR2 (germline): ENHRY, SYGVKD. The ends were cut back, 0 bases at V and 1 base at J, with 7 bases in the middle. CDR3 nucleotide sequence: TGTGCCATCAGTGAGTCGTCGGGTTCCTACGAGCAGTACTTC. Its protein product is CAISESSGSYEQYF.

The chain links TRBV6-2 or TRBV6-3 to TRBJ1-4, with D possibly TRBD1 on 5 matching bases. The germline gives CDR1 MNHEY, CDR2 SVGEGT. V lost 5 bases, J lost 2 bases, and 21 bases lay in between. The CDR3 has 18 amino acids. Here the CDR3 reads CASSRRGIIEATNEKLFF. As DNA, the CDR3 is TGTGCCAGCAGTCGCCGGGGGATTATCGAGGCGACTAATGAAAAACTGTTTTTT.

This clone was seen just once. The V gene is TRBV19, the J gene TRBJ2-3; 7 nucleotides line up with TRBD2. The CDR3 consists of 14 residues. Germline V gene data show CDR1 as LNHDA and CDR2 as SQIVND (reference sequence). J was trimmed by 0 bases and V by 3 bases; bases with no gene match: 0. CDR3: CASSMGGSTDTQYF. CDR3 nucleotide sequence: TGTGCCAGTAGTATGGGAGGGAGCACAGATACGCAGTATTTT. The full variable domain, its missing parts supplied by reference TRBV19 and TRBJ2-3, is DGGITQSPKYLFRKEGQNVTLSCEQNLNHDAMYWYRQDPGQGLRLIYYSQIVNDFQKGDIAEGYSVSREKKESFPLTVTSAQKNPTAFYLCASSMGGSTDTQYFGPGTRLTVL.